This TCR beta chain was found in a study of blood T cell repertoires in COVID-19. Overall study context: Donors in the United States, Italy and Spain gave samples during acute or convalescent COVID-19. PBMCs, B-cell-depleted T cells, or T cells provided the cDNA or gDNA that made up the material.

The authors' processing: Using reference gene primer amplification, nucleated cell counts were estimated. Sequencing was performed with immunoSEQ multiplex PCR; in TCRdb, only in-frame clones are kept and a portion is missing. V, J and clone size were drawn from that table, and D and trimming were deduced from the DNA. The top ten hold 3% to 4% of the sample, which has 150,000 to 200,000 clones, 85% seen once. The CDR3 length is 16 residues. Trimming shortened V by 1 base and J by 7 bases, and 14 bases separated the two germline ends. The germline V gene has CDR1 LGHDT and CDR2 YNNKEL (reference sequence).

What was sequenced was peripheral blood. This sequence originates from a human donor with acute or convalescent COVID-19. The donor label of this sample is uncertain. The chain joins TRBV3-1 (or the pseudogene TRBV3-2) to TRBJ1-6; possibly TRBD1 for D (5 bases). Here the CDR3 DNA reads TGTGCCAGCAGCCAAGCCGGGGGACGTCGGAATTCACCCCTCCACTTT. Translating gives CASSQAGGRRNSPLHF.